This T cell receptor beta chain is from a study of a mutant IDH1 vaccine in newly diagnosed glioma (dated by TCRdb to 2020 to 2023). Regarding the complete study: Eight vaccinations were administered to patients in weeks 1, 3, 5, 7, 11, 15, 19 and 23, corresponding to visits V03 through V10. Longitudinal TCRB deep sequencing was performed for about two dozen treated patients wherever samples were available for exploratory analyses. Peripheral blood was drawn at six visits: V03 (baseline), V05, V07, V10, V12 and V13. Before enrollment, patients had received standard therapy of radiotherapy alone, temozolomide alone, or radiochemotherapy with temozolomide; most received the combination. Of the 32 patients who were treated, around 60% were male and approximately 40% were female, and the mean age was around 40 years. In the chemotherapy-containing groups, vaccination started alongside temozolomide cycles, whereas in patients who had radiotherapy alone it started 4-6 weeks after radiotherapy.

The library was prepared using the immunoSEQ multiplex PCR assay. Rearranged TCR beta chain sequences were amplified with the hsTCRB Kit following the manufacturer's protocol. TCRB libraries were sequenced on an Illumina MiSeq. From the authors' description of their analysis: The proprietary platform of the kit vendor was used for demultiplexing, trimming and gene mapping. TCRdb limited this immuneACCESS table to in-frame rearrangements with V and J called. A share of clones is missing; checked studies link under half to unresolved V genes, and the rest is unexplained. For V, J and clone size, that table is used; D and trimming come from the DNA. The sample has roughly 45,000 clones on record, 70% to 85% of them singletons. The top ten hold less than 3% of the sample. Explained via the paper, the time point label denotes: week 23, last vaccination. Each vaccine dose was 300 ug of a 20-mer mutant IDH1 peptide in Montanide, given subcutaneously with topical imiquimod. All donors had newly diagnosed IDH1-mutant astrocytomas of WHO grade 3 or 4 that showed loss of nuclear ATRX. The samples were drawn from NOA16, a multicentre, single-arm, open-label phase I trial in Germany that tested a mutant IDH1 peptide vaccine in humans for the first time. Genomic DNA for TCRB sequencing was isolated from EDTA blood with the DNeasy Blood and Tissue Kit.

Findings and caveats that apply to the study as a whole: Vaccine-induced immune responses across multiple MHC alleles were detected in over 80% of patients. The authors stated that sample limitations prevented analyses of patient blood samples from being reproduced. Pseudoprogression seemed to be unrelated to changes in the top peripheral T cell clonotypes found by TCRB sequencing. Availability determined which PBMC samples were chosen for TCRB deep sequencing.

With respect to this clone: Its recognized antigen is unknown. One base away there is no much larger clone; base qualities are not given.

The junction shows trimming of 1 base on V and 0 bases on J, plus 13 bases between the germline ends. CDR1 and CDR2, per the germline V gene (reference sequence), are LNHDA and SQIVND. The CDR3 runs 16 amino acids, cysteine and phenylalanine included. The kept DNA is CDR3 alone, 48 bases in frame from the first base. The material sequenced was PBMCs, taken from a glioma patient whose treatment included an IDH1 peptide vaccine. This TCR derives from a woman between 18 and 30 years old with glioma. Some clones in this sample may be carry-over from other donors' samples. The chain was built from TRBV19 and TRBJ2-7; there is no confident call for the D gene. The DNA sequence follows: TGTGCCAGTAGTATAGGCTGGGTGGCGAGCTCCTACGAGCAGTACTTC. This gives the protein CASSIGWVASSYEQYF.